The subject of this entry is one T cell receptor beta chain. The target of this receptor is not known. Base qualities are not recorded, but no much larger clone differs from it by a single base. The cohort comprised 710 or so healthy bone marrow donors. At the time of sampling, every cohort member was nominally healthy, though immune exposures that went unrecorded were likely present. The donor tested CMV seronegative and was one of the 352 seronegative cohort members. Each donor provided a peripheral blood sample, and peripheral blood mononuclear cells were used for TCR beta sequencing. The Qiagen DNeasy Blood Extraction Kit was used to extract genomic DNA from the blood cell samples. The library was produced with the immunoSEQ multiplex PCR assay. For the multiplex PCR, a mixture combining 60 forward primers for TCR Vbeta segments and 13 reverse primers for TCR Jbeta segments was used. A multiplex PCR assay on genomic DNA amplified the CDR3 region of rearranged TCR beta genes. The Illumina HiSeq System was used to sequence the amplified TCR beta libraries as 87-base-pair reads. Turning to the authors' computational methods: In a later analysis, 80 million or so unique TCR beta chains were counted across the approximately 640 repertoires, and around 11 million of these chains were shared by at least two donors. Raw reads were error-corrected and collapsed into unique sequences by a nearest-neighbor algorithm in which closely related sequences were merged to remove PCR and sequencing errors. Alignment of CDR3 sequences to IMGT reference sequences was used to assign V, D and J gene segments. For a sequence to be retained, a match of at least six nucleotides to both a V gene segment and a J gene segment was required. A rearrangement counted as productive if the CDR3 had no stop codons and remained in frame with V and J, and every other rearrangement counted as non-productive. CDR3 was defined according to IMGT convention as the region running from the second conserved V-encoded cysteine to the conserved J-encoded phenylalanine. In an earlier analysis of 587 of the donors, sequences lacking an unambiguous match to a single V gene segment were excluded. An earlier analysis of 587 of the donors called V segments functional above 56.7% productive rearrangements and segregating when the between-donor standard deviation exceeded 5%. To diagnose cytomegalovirus status from the catalog of TCR beta chain sequences, a statistical classification framework was built. A later analysis assigned V and J genes by comparing TCR nucleotide sequences with IMGT/GENE-DB human TR gene sequences. A later analysis assigned CDR3 sequences and most-parsimonious VDJ recombination scenarios with the TCRdist pipeline. In a later analysis, every TCR beta chain was defined by the combination of its CDR3 amino acid sequence and its V-gene family, and reads without a unique V-gene family were dropped. In a later analysis, around 650 highly shared, low-generation-probability nucleotide sequences were removed to address suspected cross-contamination and a sequencing artifact. A later analysis calculated a clonal expansion index for each public chain from normalized within-repertoire ranks of inferred template counts. A later analysis computed generation probabilities with a VDJ recombination model fitted to out-of-frame rearrangements, and checked the results against IGoR. Hypergeometric tests were used in a later analysis to score TCR-TCR, TCR-HLA and TCR-CMV co-occurrence, with a repertoire-size bias correction applied to the TCR pairs. To estimate false discovery rates, a later analysis permuted the HLA or CMV assignments 20 times. A later analysis grouped co-occurring TCRs with DBSCAN, adding TCRdist sequence similarity when clustering within HLA-allele-positive subsets. Co-occurrence clustering excluded repertoires with fewer than 30,000 or more than 120,000 public chains, plus five with anomalous nucleotide sharing. TCRdb mirrors the immuneACCESS table, restricted to in-frame sequences. Some clones are absent from its copies; in checked studies, under half trace to an unresolved V gene, and the reason for the others is unknown. Clonal size and the V and J genes are those of that table, whereas D and trimming came from the DNA. This sample gives more than 85,000 clones in total; approximately 81% of them show up just once. Together, the top ten hold less than 2.5% of the sample.

Reading from cysteine to phenylalanine, the CDR3 counts 13 amino acids. Only the CDR3 portion is preserved as DNA: 39 bases, with reading frame beginning at the first base. V is shortened by 0 bases, J by 3 bases, and the region joining them spans 7 bases. Looking up the germline V gene (reference sequence) yields CDR1 SGHNT and CDR2 YYREEE. These data come from a study of cytomegalovirus exposure and HLA in healthy donors (dated by TCRdb to the late 2010s). General notes on the study: According to an earlier analysis of around 600 of the donors, about 180 million T cells yielded roughly 110 million unique TCR beta sequences and 276 Gb of sequence data. In an earlier analysis of a few hundred of the donors, high-throughput TCR beta sequencing was used to judge whether each TCR beta V gene segment behaved as functional or pseudogenic. The study was designed to test whether signatures of past pathogen exposure could be identified by cataloging public T cell receptors. To predict cytomegalovirus infection status, the study brought together high-throughput TCR immunosequencing, statistical association of individual TCRs with disease status, and machine learning. The genetic ancestry cluster associated with self-reported Caucasian donors included over 65% of the approximately 400 genotyped donors. In the later analysis, no new phenotypic data were used to find candidate immune exposures; instead, reliance was placed on TCR beta sequences and their occurrence across donors. HLA typing included class I and class II loci at four-digit resolution. Donor age, sex, ethnicity and CMV serostatus were compiled alongside the repertoire data. A later analysis re-examined previously published TCR beta repertoires from about 700 donors and added high-resolution HLA genotyping to investigate patterns of TCR occurrence. Several DR-DQ haplotypes were treated as single units for association and clustering because of strong linkage in the cohort. Among roughly 400 genotyped donors of the cohort, an average of approximately 200,000 unique TCR beta nucleotide sequences was sequenced per donor, of which about 18% were non-productive. In addition to the first cohort of 666 subjects, a separate validation cohort of 120 different subjects was used. Using immunosequencing, the study profiled T cell repertoires from about 650 subjects and related those repertoires to cytomegalovirus serostatus. In a later genetic analysis, genome-wide SNP genotypes for about three fifths of the roughly 670 donors were used, and that subset was treated as a discovery cohort. The number of typed donors differed by locus: about 629-640 for A, B, C, DRB1 and DQB1; roughly 510 for DQA1; 606 for DPA1; and roughly 490 for DPB1. All discovery cohort repertoires had been generated on a single sequencing platform. About 280 gigabases of sequencing data and roughly 81 million unique TCR sequences made up an early release that covered several hundred HLA-typed donors.

Summary of the overall study and its limitations: In an earlier analysis of some 540 of the donors, most TCR beta V segments appeared in productive rearrangements about 87% or about 30% of the time, broadly matching IMGT annotations. Three of the identified cytomegalovirus-associated TCR beta chains were confirmed in vitro to be specific for cytomegalovirus antigens. A later analysis found that TCR association rates varied across HLA loci, with DRB1 alleles showing the most associated TCRs and HLA-C alleles the fewest. According to a later analysis, most CMV-associated TCR beta chains appeared to be HLA-restricted, and the HLA associations seemed to be driven largely by CMV exposure. In this cohort, only TCR beta chains were sequenced, and detectable features were limited by the absence of alpha or paired-chain data. According to a later genetic analysis, donors in an Asian-associated ancestry cluster had fewer N-insertions in productive TCRs than the approximately 650-donor mean. Compared with equally common non-associated chains, HLA-associated TCR beta chains in a later analysis were more clonally expanded and had lower generation probabilities. A cluster of highly shared sequence variants was judged likely to be a technical artifact of the sequencing pipeline. A further reported finding was that TCR beta sequences accurately predicted the HLA-A and HLA-B alleles for most subjects in the first cohort. It was suggested by the authors that the approach could potentially be generalized to other disease states and immunological phenotypes. The 87-base-pair reads could not distinguish some IMGT-functional V segments, including TRBV6-2 and TRBV6-3, so those segments were excluded. Cytomegalovirus status was reported to be diagnosed by the classifier with high specificity and sensitivity in both the original and validation cohorts. At a false discovery rate of 0.05, a later analysis linked 15,000 to 20,000 TCR beta sequences to specific HLA alleles. HLA typing was unavailable for some donors at each locus, so association tests used only the typed subset. A later genetic analysis associated a missense DCLRE1C variant with V-gene and J-gene trimming of TCR beta chains, and an independent cohort replicated the association. Because counts were too low, some 17 rarely observed V segments, including chromosome 9 orphons, were left out of the earlier analysis of 500 to 750 of the donors. In a later analysis, several top co-occurrence clusters were reported to appear linked to parvovirus B19, influenza, CMV and Epstein-Barr virus. The study gave a list of roughly 150 TCR beta chains associated with cytomegalovirus. Linkage disequilibrium might explain the correlated functional status among segregating V segments, but an unknown experimental factor could not be excluded. Most TCR sequences were seen in very few donors, while some public TCRs were found in many individuals. Sequencing depth was assumed to be roughly uniform across donors in the presence/absence analyses, though that assumption may not hold. When HLA alleles, especially DR and DQ, strongly co-occurred, attributing TCR associations to individual alleles was difficult. Immune exposure information for the cohort was limited to CMV serostatus.

Sequences were obtained from PBMCs. The sequence derives from a woman between 25 and 40 years old in good health and CMV-seronegative. The receptor chain draws on TRBV5-4 and TRBJ2-7; no D gene call is confident. For the CDR3, the sequence is CASSLDPSYEQYF. The DNA sequence follows: TGTGCCAGCAGCTTGGACCCGAGCTACGAGCAGTACTTC.